Listed below are T cell receptor beta chains from one sample, sequenced in a study of human T cells and chemical hapten exposure. TCRdb redid the calling of the RACE reads with MiXCR, one entry per CDR3 protein. Of some 82,000 distinct CDR3 sequences listed, around 10% are singletons. The sequenced sample was whole blood, obtained in connection with sensitization to the hapten diphenylcyclopropenone (DPC). Receptors originate from a woman between 45 and 60 years old with alopecia areata. Some clones in this sample may be carry-over from other donors' samples. The CDR3 runs from the conserved cysteine through the conserved F or W. A D gene is named only where the DNA matches it firmly. The size entry is marked missing in some rows and otherwise reads once, few, many or a size class.

-	many	TRBV2	TRBJ2-1	CASGGGDRAYNEQFF	TGTGCCAGCGGAGGGGGGGACAGAGCCTACAATGAGCAGTTCTTC
-	-	TRBV18	TRBJ2-5	CASSPPERSQYF	TGTGCCAGCTCACCACCGGAAAGGTCCCAGTACTTC
-	-	TRBV6-2/TRBV6-3	TRBJ2-7	CASSHTRNSVSEQYF	TGTGCCAGCAGTCACACGCGGAACTCAGTCTCCGAGCAGTACTTC
-	many	TRBV4-2	TRBJ2-7	CASSPTSGTFPYEQYF	TGTGCCAGCAGTCCTACGTCCGGGACTTTCCCCTACGAGCAGTACTTC
-	once	TRBV4-2	TRBJ2-3	CASSRAGAELTDTQYF	TGTGCCAGCAGCCGAGCCGGGGCGGAACTCACAGATACGCAGTATTTT
-	-	TRBV20-1	TRBJ2-4	CSAREGGLIQYF	TGCAGTGCTAGAGAGGGGGGCCTCATTCAGTACTTC
-	many	TRBV4-3	TRBJ2-2	CASSQGPNTGELFF	TGCGCCAGCAGCCAAGGACCGAACACCGGGGAGCTGTTTTTT
TRBD2	many	TRBV10-2	TRBJ2-1	CASSGTSGLNEQFF	TGCGCCAGCTCCGGGACTAGCGGTTTGAATGAGCAGTTCTTC
-	-	TRBV30	TRBJ1-5	CAWSPRGRGASNQPQHF	TGTGCCTGGAGCCCGAGAGGAAGGGGGGCTAGCAATCAGCCCCAGCATTTT
-	few	TRBV18	TRBJ1-5	CASSLTTGPGHQPQHF	TGTGCCAGCTCGCTTACTACAGGGCCCGGCCATCAGCCCCAGCATTTT
-	many	TRBV5-1	TRBJ2-5	CASSLVQETQYF	TGTGCCAGCAGCTTAGTCCAAGAGACCCAGTACTTC
-	many	TRBV9	TRBJ1-5	CASSVDGSGQPQHF	TGTGCCAGCAGCGTAGACGGGTCCGGACAGCCCCAGCATTTT
TRBD1	-	TRBV29-1	TRBJ2-5	CSVDTRGTPAYQETQYF	TGCAGCGTTGATACCAGGGGGACCCCAGCCTACCAAGAGACCCAGTACTTC
-	few	TRBV12-3/TRBV12-4	TRBJ1-4	CASILAREKLFF	TGTGCCAGCATTCTAGCCCGTGAAAAACTGTTTTTT
-	many	TRBV7-9	TRBJ2-3	CASSSQGYADTQYF	TGTGCCAGCAGCTCGCAGGGATACGCAGATACGCAGTATTTT
-	few	TRBV20-1	TRBJ2-2	CSARVGEELFF	TGCAGTGCTAGAGTCGGGGAGGAGCTGTTTTTT
TRBD1	few	TRBV29-1	TRBJ2-7	CSVVLNTGGEYEQYF	TGCAGCGTTGTTCTCAATACAGGGGGCGAGTACGAGCAGTACTTC
TRBD2	few	TRBV18	TRBJ2-7	CASSPPGLRYEQYF	TGTGCCAGCTCACCCCCGGGACTACGATACGAGCAGTACTTC
-	many	TRBV6-2/TRBV6-3	TRBJ1-1	CASSYGGPNTEAFF	TGTGCCAGCAGTTACGGTGGCCCGAACACTGAAGCTTTCTTT
-	few	TRBV28	TRBJ2-3	CASSRGGRGGRQYF	TGTGCCAGCAGTCGAGGCGGGAGAGGGGGCCGGCAGTATTTT
-	-	TRBV7-9	TRBJ2-2	CASSPRQDTGELFF	TGTGCCAGCAGCCCGAGACAGGACACCGGGGAGCTGTTTTTT
TRBD2	few	TRBV29-1	TRBJ2-7	CSVEDEFRTSHF	TGCAGCGTTGAGGATGAGTTCAGGACTAGCCACTTC
TRBD1	many	TRBV20-1	TRBJ2-2	CSAGDRFTGELFF	TGCAGTGCTGGGGACAGATTCACCGGGGAGCTGTTTTTT
-	few	TRBV20-1	TRBJ2-1	CSAESPHPPEQFF	TGCAGTGCCGAGTCCCCCCATCCACCTGAGCAGTTCTTC
-	-	TRBV4-3	TRBJ1-2	CASRFREIGYGYTF	TGCGCCAGCAGGTTTCGGGAAATAGGCTATGGCTACACCTTC
TRBD2	many	TRBV7-2	TRBJ2-5	CASSLGTSGQETQYF	TGTGCCAGCAGCTTAGGGACTAGCGGACAAGAGACCCAGTACTTC
-	-	TRBV6-6	TRBJ2-7	CASSYPRGSSSTYEQYF	TGTGCCAGCAGTTACCCAAGAGGGTCTAGCAGCACCTACGAGCAGTACTTC
-	once	TRBV7-6	TRBJ1-1	CASSSTGAEAFF	TGTGCCAGCAGCTCGACGGGGGCTGAAGCTTTCTTT
-	few	TRBV6-5	TRBJ1-5	CASSSCPGGSQPQHF	TGTGCCAGCAGTTCATGCCCCGGAGGGAGTCAGCCCCAGCATTTT
-	-	TRBV7-7	TRBJ1-1	CASSPHLNTEAFF	TGTGCTAGCAGCCCACACCTGAACACTGAAGCTTTCTTT
-	-	TRBV24-1	TRBJ2-4	CATSDPAKNIQYF	TGTGCCACCAGTGATCCGGCCAAAAACATTCAGTACTTC
-	few	TRBV4-3	TRBJ1-4	CASSQGQRGTNEKLFF	TGCGCCAGCAGCCAAGGACAGAGGGGGACTAATGAAAAACTGTTTTTT
TRBD1	many	TRBV6-4	TRBJ2-2	CASRKQGAGNTGELFF	TGTGCCAGCAGAAAACAGGGGGCCGGGAACACCGGGGAGCTGTTTTTT
TRBD1	many	TRBV5-4	TRBJ1-1	CASSLYDRVSTEAFF	TGTGCCAGCAGCTTATATGACAGGGTTAGCACTGAAGCTTTCTTT
TRBD1	-	TRBV10-3	TRBJ2-7	CAISRDREDEQYF	TGTGCCATCAGCCGCGACAGGGAAGACGAGCAGTACTTC
-	-	TRBV20-1	TRBJ1-1	CSATQGYTEAFF	TGCAGTGCTACCCAGGGCTATACTGAAGCTTTCTTT
-	many	TRBV7-9	TRBJ2-3	CASSPGVSTDTQYF	TGTGCCAGCAGCCCAGGAGTTAGCACAGATACGCAGTATTTT
-	many	TRBV30	TRBJ2-7	CAWSVPLWRGGGEQYF	TGTGCCTGGAGTGTCCCCCTCTGGAGAGGGGGAGGCGAGCAGTACTTC
-	-	TRBV11-1	TRBJ2-3	CASSPGSRRNTQYF	TGTGCCAGCAGCCCGGGGTCTCGGCGGAATACGCAGTATTTT
TRBD2	-	TRBV5-6	TRBJ2-3	CASSLGGLAGGSTDTQYF	TGTGCCAGCAGTCTCGGGGGACTAGCGGGAGGAAGCACAGATACGCAGTATTTT
-	-	TRBV6-7	TRBJ1-3	CASSTWEKSLSGNTIYF	TGTGCCAGCAGCACCTGGGAAAAGAGCCTCTCTGGAAACACCATATATTTT